These 13 T cell receptor beta chains were all obtained from the same sample, sequenced in a study of T cell changes during pregnancy in multiple sclerosis. The protocol was immunoSEQ multiplex PCR, while the TCRdb copy is restricted to in-frame clones and leaves out a portion. The sample contains around 35,000 clones, about nine tenths of which appear only once. The sample consisted of CD8+ T cells from peripheral blood mononuclear cells, taken in the first trimester of pregnancy. These receptors were taken from a female donor with multiple sclerosis, enrolled in a pregnancy study.

The chain combines TRBV27 with TRBJ1-1; perhaps TRBD1 as D (5 bases). The germline CDR1 and CDR2 sequences are MNHEY and SMNVEV (reference sequence). V was cut by 4 bases and J by 4 bases, with 10 bases left in between. The CDR3 is 13 residues long. The CDR3 region has the DNA TGTGCCAGCAGTTGGGGCCGGAGCACTGAAGCTTTCTTT. As protein: CASSWGRSTEAFF.

The chain recombines TRBV11-2 with TRBJ2-7; D remains ambiguous. V was pared by 4 bases and J by 2 bases, with 6 bases between. Germline-derived CDR1 and CDR2 are SGHAT and FQNNGV. The CDR3 extends over 12 amino acids. CDR3: CASSSLAYEQYF. CDR3 DNA sequence: TGTGCCAGCAGCTCACTTGCCTACGAGCAGTACTTC.

This chain links TRBV5-6 with TRBJ2-7; TRBD1 matches at 8 bases. J lost 0 bases, V lost 4 bases, and 9 bases had no gene match. This CDR3 comprises 16 residues. The germline V gene has CDR1 SGHDT and CDR2 YYEEEE. CDR3 sequence (DNA): TGTGCCAGCAGCAGTCCCCGGGACAGGTCCTCCTACGAGCAGTACTTC. This sequence encodes CASSSPRDRSSYEQYF.

This clone was seen a few times. The V and J genes are TRBV19 and TRBJ2-6; 7 bases are shared with TRBD1. CDR1 and CDR2 (germline): LNHDA, SQIVND (reference sequence). Losses at the gene ends were 8 bases for V and 0 bases for J; bases not matched to a gene: 4. CDR3 length equals 15 residues. CDR3 protein: CASGDSFSGANVLTF. In DNA, the CDR3 is TGTGCCAGTGGGGACAGTTTCTCTGGGGCCAACGTCCTGACTTTC. The full variable domain, in which reference TRBV19 and TRBJ2-6 provide the parts outside the CDR3, is DGGITQSPKYLFRKEGQNVTLSCEQNLNHDAMYWYRQDPGQGLRLIYYSQIVNDFQKGDIAEGYSVSREKKESFPLTVTSAQKNPTAFYLCASGDSFSGANVLTFGAGSRLTVL.

The genes are TRBV23-1 and TRBJ1-5, with 10 bases aligning to TRBD1. TRBV23-1 is reported as an ORF; its role is uncertain. The V and J ends lost 0 bases and 2 bases, in that order; junction bases with no gene match: 10. The CDR3 spans 19 residues. CDR3 in DNA: TGCGCCAGCAGTCAATCCCCAGGACAGGGGGACGGTGGCAATCAGCCCCAGCATTTT. Translated, it gives CASSQSPGQGDGGNQPQHF.

This chain uses TRBV2 with TRBJ1-1; D uncertain. V gave up 6 bases and J gave up 8 bases, with 16 bases separating them. Per germline, CDR1 SNHLY and CDR2 FYNNEI. The length of the CDR3 is 13 residues. The CDR3 region is CASRTTGAGEAFF. CDR3 nucleotide sequence: TGTGCCAGCAGGACAACGGGAGCTGGAGAAGCTTTCTTT. The whole variable domain, remainder taken from reference TRBV2 and TRBJ1-1, is EPEVTQTPSHQVTQMGQEVILRCVPISNHLYFYWYRQILGQKVEFLVSFYNNEISEKSEIFDDQFSVERPDGSNFTLKIRSTKLEDSAMYFCASRTTGAGEAFFGQGTRLTVV.

The J gene is TRBJ1-5, the V gene TRBV4-1; a weak D match, TRBD1 (5 bases). Germline V gene lookup returns CDR1 MGHRA and CDR2 YSYEKL. V lost 0 bases, J lost 3 bases, and 12 bases lay in between. This CDR3 is 16 amino acids long. The CDR3 region is CASSQDGASFNQPQHF. The CDR3 nucleotides read TGCGCCAGCAGCCAAGATGGGGCCAGCTTCAATCAGCCCCAGCATTTT.

The V and J genes are TRBV11-2 and TRBJ2-3; 7 bases match TRBD2. The CDR3 runs to 14 residues. The trim removed 5 bases at V and 1 base at J, leaving 3 bases unmatched. Germline V gives CDR1 SGHAT, CDR2 FQNNGV. The CDR3 sequence is CASSTAGGTDTQYF. The CDR3, as DNA: TGTGCCAGCAGCACGGCGGGGGGCACAGATACGCAGTATTTT.

The rearrangement links TRBV4-1 to TRBJ2-3, with a weak D call TRBD1 (6 bases). Trimming took 4 bases from V and 0 from J, leaving 8 bases between them. Germline assignment: CDR1 MGHRA and CDR2 YSYEKL. The CDR3 covers 14 residues. The CDR3 DNA sequence: TGCGCCAGCAGCCTCGGGACAAGCACAGATACGCAGTATTTT. Protein: CASSLGTSTDTQYF.

CDR3 residues: CASSPREAGGNNEQFF. Written as DNA, the CDR3 is TGTGCCAGCAGCCCGCGGGAAGCGGGAGGGAACAATGAGCAGTTCTTC. This chain joins TRBV7-9 and TRBJ2-1; 10 bases agree with TRBD2. J was trimmed by 5 bases and V by 5 bases; bases with no gene match: 9. The CDR3 has 16 residues. Germline V gene sequence: CDR1 SEHNR, CDR2 FQNEAQ (reference sequence).

V is TRBV2 and J is TRBJ2-3; TRBD2 matches 9 bases. V was pared by 4 bases and J by 4 bases, with 9 bases of the junction left unmatched. This CDR3 has 16 residues. The germline CDR1 and CDR2 sequences are SNHLY and FYNNEI. The CDR3: CASSALSGSVPDTQYF. The CDR3 bases are TGTGCCAGCAGTGCACTTAGCGGGAGTGTTCCAGATACGCAGTATTTT.

The CDR3 loop reads CASSWTGEREQYF. DNA of the CDR3: TGTGCCAGCAGTTGGACAGGGGAGAGGGAGCAGTACTTC. J is TRBJ2-7 and V is TRBV27; the match to TRBD1 covers 9 bases. The CDR3 contains 13 residues. The V segment lost 4 bases and the J segment 7 bases; nucleotides outside the gene matches: 5. The germline gives CDR1 MNHEY, CDR2 SMNVEV (reference sequence).

The chain couples TRBV28 to TRBJ2-7; 11 nucleotides align to TRBD2. V was clipped by 6 bases and J by 3 bases; unmatched bases: 7. The V gene's germline CDR1 is MDHEN and CDR2 SYDVKM. CDR3 length: 15 amino acids. The CDR3 bases are TGTGCCAGCAGCCCCCTAGCGGGAGGCTTCTACGAGCAGTACTTC. It is translated as CASSPLAGGFYEQYF. Together with reference TRBV28 and TRBJ2-7, the CDR3 gives the full variable domain: DVKVTQSSRYLVKRTGEKVFLECVQDMDHENMFWYRQDPGLGLRLIYFSYDVKMKEKGDIPEGYSVSREKKERFSLILESASTNQTSMYLCASSPLAGGFYEQYFGPGTRLTVT.